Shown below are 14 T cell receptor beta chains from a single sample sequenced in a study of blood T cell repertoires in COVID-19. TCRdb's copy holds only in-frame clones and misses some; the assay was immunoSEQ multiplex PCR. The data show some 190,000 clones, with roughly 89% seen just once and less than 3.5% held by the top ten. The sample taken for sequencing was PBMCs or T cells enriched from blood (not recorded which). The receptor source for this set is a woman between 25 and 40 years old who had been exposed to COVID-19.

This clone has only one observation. For the CDR3, the DNA is TGTGCCAGTACGCCGGGACAATTTTATGGCTACACCTTC. Translation gives CASTPGQFYGYTF. The chain couples TRBV19 to TRBJ1-2, with D tentatively TRBD1 (6 bases). This CDR3 spans 13 amino acids. V was clipped by 7 bases and J by 5 bases, with 14 bases between them. Germline CDR1 reads LNHDA; CDR2 reads SQIVND (reference sequence).

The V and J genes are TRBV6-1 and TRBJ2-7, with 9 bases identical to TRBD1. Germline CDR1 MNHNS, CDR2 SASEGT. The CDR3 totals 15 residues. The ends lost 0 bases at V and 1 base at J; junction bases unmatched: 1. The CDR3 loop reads CASSEAGTGSYEQYF. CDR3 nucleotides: TGTGCCAGCAGTGAAGCCGGGACAGGGTCCTACGAGCAGTACTTC.

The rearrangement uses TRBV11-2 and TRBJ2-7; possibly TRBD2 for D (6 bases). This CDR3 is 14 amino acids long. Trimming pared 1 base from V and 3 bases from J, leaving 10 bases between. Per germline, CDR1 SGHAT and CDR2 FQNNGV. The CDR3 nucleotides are TGTGCCAGCAGCTTAGTTTCGGGACTCTACGAGCAGTACTTC. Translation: CASSLVSGLYEQYF.

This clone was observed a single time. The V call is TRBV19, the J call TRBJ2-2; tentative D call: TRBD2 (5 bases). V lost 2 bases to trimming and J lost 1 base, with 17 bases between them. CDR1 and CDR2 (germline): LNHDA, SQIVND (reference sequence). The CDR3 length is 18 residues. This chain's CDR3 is CASSILGREHENTGELFF. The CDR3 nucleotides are TGTGCCAGTAGTATACTGGGCCGGGAACACGAGAACACCGGGGAGCTGTTTTTT.

The CDR3 loop reads CASSVGPATNEKLFF. The CDR3 region has the DNA TGTGCCAGCAGCGTAGGGCCCGCAACTAATGAAAAACTGTTTTTT. The chain carries TRBV9 and TRBJ1-4, with D unresolved. The CDR3 totals 15 residues. Trimming took off 0 bases at V and 0 bases at J, with 6 bases between the two ends. Germline CDR1 SGDLS, CDR2 YYNGEE.

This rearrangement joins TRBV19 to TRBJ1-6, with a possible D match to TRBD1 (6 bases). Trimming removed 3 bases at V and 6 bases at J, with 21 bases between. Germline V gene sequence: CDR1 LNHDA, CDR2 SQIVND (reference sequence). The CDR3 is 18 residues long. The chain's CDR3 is CASSIPEAKQGFNSPLHF. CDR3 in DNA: TGTGCCAGTAGTATTCCTGAGGCGAAACAGGGATTTAATTCACCCCTCCACTTT.

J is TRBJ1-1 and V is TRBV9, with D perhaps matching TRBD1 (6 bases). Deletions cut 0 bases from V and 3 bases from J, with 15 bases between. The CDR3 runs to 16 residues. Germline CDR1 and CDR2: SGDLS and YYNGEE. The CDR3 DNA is TGTGCCAGCAGCGTAGAGGGGGGGTCCCGGGACACTGAAGCTTTCTTT. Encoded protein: CASSVEGGSRDTEAFF.

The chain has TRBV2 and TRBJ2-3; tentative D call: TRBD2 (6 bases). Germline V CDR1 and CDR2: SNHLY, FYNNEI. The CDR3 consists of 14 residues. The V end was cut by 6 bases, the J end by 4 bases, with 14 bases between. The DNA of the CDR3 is TGTGCCAGCAGCGCGTCGGGGGTGGCAGATACGCAGTATTTT. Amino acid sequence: CASSASGVADTQYF.

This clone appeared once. The CDR3 sequence is CASSQNRGTEAFF. The CDR3 nucleotides read TGTGCCAGCAGCCAAAACAGGGGAACTGAAGCTTTCTTT. The chain recombines TRBV7-6 with TRBJ1-1; 7 bases fit TRBD1. The germline CDR1 and CDR2 sequences are SGHVS and FNYEAQ. V lost 5 bases to trimming and J lost 5 bases; unmatched junction nucleotides: 5. This CDR3 contains 13 residues. The entire variable domain, with the rest obtained from reference TRBV7-6 and TRBJ1-1, is as follows: GAGVSQSPRYKVTKRGQDVALRCDPISGHVSLYWYRQALGQGPEFLTYFNYEAQQDKSGLPNDRFSAERPEGSISTLTIQRTEQRDSAMYRCASSQNRGTEAFFGQGTRLTVV.

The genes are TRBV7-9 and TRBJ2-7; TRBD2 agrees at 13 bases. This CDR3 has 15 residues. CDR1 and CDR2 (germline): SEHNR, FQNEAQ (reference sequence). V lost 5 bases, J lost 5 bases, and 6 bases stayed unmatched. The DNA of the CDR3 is TGTGCCAGCAGCCCAGGACTAGCGGGGGCCAACGAGCAGTACTTC. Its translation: CASSPGLAGANEQYF. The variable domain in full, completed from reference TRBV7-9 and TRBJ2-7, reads DTGVSQNPRHKITKRGQNVTFRCDPISEHNRLYWYRQTLGQGPEFLTYFQNEAQLEKSRLLSDRFSAERPKGSFSTLEIQRTEQGDSAMYLCASSPGLAGANEQYFGPGTRLTVT.

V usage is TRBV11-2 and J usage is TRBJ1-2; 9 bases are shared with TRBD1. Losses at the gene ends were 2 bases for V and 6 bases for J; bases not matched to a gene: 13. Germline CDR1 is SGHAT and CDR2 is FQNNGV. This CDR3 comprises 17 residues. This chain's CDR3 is CASSLRAPGQGNHGYTF. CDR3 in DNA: TGTGCCAGCAGCTTAAGGGCCCCGGGACAGGGTAATCATGGCTACACCTTC.

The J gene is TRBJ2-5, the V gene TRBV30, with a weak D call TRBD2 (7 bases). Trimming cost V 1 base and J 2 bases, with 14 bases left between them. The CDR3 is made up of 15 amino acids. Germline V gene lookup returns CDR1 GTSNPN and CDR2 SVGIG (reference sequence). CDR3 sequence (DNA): TGTGCCTGGAGTGGGGGGGGCGCGGGGCAAGAGACCCAGTACTTC. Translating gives CAWSGGGAGQETQYF.

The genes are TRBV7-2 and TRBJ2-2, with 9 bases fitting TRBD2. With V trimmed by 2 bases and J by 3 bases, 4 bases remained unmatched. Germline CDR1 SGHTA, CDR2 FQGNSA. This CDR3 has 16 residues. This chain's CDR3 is CASSLFAGGDTGELFF. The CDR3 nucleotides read TGTGCCAGCAGCTTATTCGCGGGGGGGGACACCGGGGAGCTGTTTTTT.

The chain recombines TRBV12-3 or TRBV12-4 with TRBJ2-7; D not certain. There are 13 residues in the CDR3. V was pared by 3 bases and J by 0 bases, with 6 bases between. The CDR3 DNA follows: TGTGCCAGCAGTTTTTCTAGCTCCTACGAGCAGTACTTC. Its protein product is CASSFSSSYEQYF.